This T cell receptor (beta chain) emerged from a study of T cells in Graves' hyperthyroidism and ophthalmopathy. This clonotype was found many times. The antigen is not known. Overall study results and limits: Ophthalmopathy onset followed model prediction by a median about six months. Most thyroid clonotypes with frequency above 0.001 were detected in blood.

RNA transcripts were the template for amplifying TCR beta CDR3 regions. During a first-round RT-PCR of the TCR CDR3, the HTBI primer set was used. TCRdb recomputed calls from the multiplex PCR reads with MiXCR, one row per CDR3 protein. The sample lists more than 150,000 distinct CDR3 sequences; about a sixth were seen once. The authors deemed Graves' hyperthyroidism stable absent ophthalmopathy progression within 18 months. This TCR was sampled from a woman aged 45-65 years with Graves' hyperthyroidism. What was sequenced was blood.

This CDR3 reads CASSPPGSNNEQFF. CDR3 sequence (DNA): TGTGCCAGCAGTCCGCCGGGGAGTAACAATGAGCAGTTCTTC. V gene TRBV28 combines with J gene TRBJ2-1, with D possibly matching TRBD2 (5 bases). Trimming left V 5 bases short and J 5 bases short, with 13 bases between. Germline CDR1 and CDR2: MDHEN and SYDVKM. The CDR3 is made up of 14 amino acids.